The 12 T cell receptor beta chains listed next were all sequenced from one sample in a study of post-analysis software for immune sequencing data. Whole-study findings and limits: A few TRBV segments occurring more often in patients than controls included TRBV5-6, TRBV5-1 and TRBV20-1.

The authors incorporated unique molecular identifiers into the TCR beta cDNA libraries. TCRdb used MiXCR to reprocess the PCR reads, holding one entry per CDR3 protein. Among some 690,000 distinct CDR3 sequences listed, approximately 59% were seen once. Their recognized antigens are unknown. The sample comprised blood. These receptors all come from a girl aged 2 to 10 with multiple sclerosis.

The rearrangement uses TRBV3-1 and TRBJ2-5; 9 nucleotides match TRBD2. Germline V lookup: CDR1 LGHDT, CDR2 YNNKEL (reference sequence). The CDR3 sequence is 18 residues long. V dropped 2 bases and J dropped 2; count of bases not matched to a gene: 12. The CDR3 DNA reads as TGTGCCAGCAGCCAATCTAGCGGGATAGGACGATATCAAGAGACCCAGTACTTC. Translation: CASSQSSGIGRYQETQYF.

This clonotype was observed a handful of times. V is TRBV5-1 and J is TRBJ2-5, with D tentatively TRBD1 (6 bases). This CDR3 has 15 amino acids. V was pared by 6 bases and J by 1 base, with 16 bases between. Germline V gene sequence: CDR1 SGHRS, CDR2 YFSETQ. In DNA, the CDR3 is TGCGCCAGCATCCCTGGACAGCGAGCCCAAGAGACCCAGTACTTC. It encodes CASIPGQRAQETQYF.

This clonotype was seen only a few times. The J gene is TRBJ1-6, the V gene TRBV7-9; weak D call: TRBD1 (6 bases). CDR1 SEHNR and CDR2 FQNEAQ come from the germline V gene (reference sequence). The CDR3 consists of 16 residues. The V gene lost 0 bases and the J gene lost 7 bases, with 13 bases spanning the gap. The CDR3 DNA reads TGTGCCAGCAGCTTAGCGCCAAGGGGGAACAATTCACCCCTCCACTTT. This gives the protein CASSLAPRGNNSPLHF.

The genes are TRBV20-1 and TRBJ2-4; possible D gene TRBD2, 6 bases. This CDR3 contains 15 residues. Per germline, CDR1 DFQATT and CDR2 SNEGSKA (reference sequence). Trimming took off 1 base at V and 5 bases at J, with 15 bases between the two ends. CDR3 residues: CSARGFRDSENIQYF. For the CDR3, the DNA is TGCAGTGCTAGAGGCTTTCGGGACTCAGAAAACATTCAGTACTTC.

CDR3 coding DNA: TGCAGTGCTTATCAACCGGGACAGGGGACAAACGAGCAGTACTTC. This translates into CSAYQPGQGTNEQYF. V usage is TRBV20-1 and J usage is TRBJ2-7, with 10 bases aligning to TRBD1. V dropped 5 bases and J dropped 5; count of bases not matched to a gene: 12. The CDR3 is 15 residues long. Per germline, CDR1 DFQATT and CDR2 SNEGSKA (reference sequence).

Of note for this clonotype: At one boundary the junction diverges from the germline segment, which might be a read error. The V and J genes are TRBV27 and TRBJ2-7, with TRBD1 identical over 7 bases. CDR3 length: 16 residues. Germline loops: CDR1 MNHEY, CDR2 SMNVEV (reference sequence). In nucleotides, the CDR3 is TGTGCCGGCAGTTTAACTTGGGACAGTATCAACTACGAGCAGTACTTC. Translation: CAGSLTWDSINYEQYF.

This clonotype was seen a handful of times. The V gene is TRBV29-1, the J gene TRBJ2-1, with D tentatively TRBD2 (7 bases). The CDR3 totals 13 residues. Germline-derived CDR1 and CDR2 are SQVTM and ANQGSEA. The CDR3: CSGRDNLYNEQFF. In DNA form, the CDR3 reads TGCAGTGGGAGGGACAACCTCTACAATGAGCAGTTCTTC.

The CDR3 reads CATSESGTSGINEQFF. CDR3 DNA: TGTGCCACCAGTGAGTCCGGGACTAGCGGGATCAATGAGCAGTTCTTC. The chain joins TRBV24-1 to TRBJ2-1, with 13 bases identical to TRBD2. Trimming took 4 bases from V and 6 from J; bases not matched to a gene: 5. Germline CDR1 reads KGHDR; CDR2 reads SFDVKD. CDR3 length equals 16 residues.

In its sample, this clonotype was seen a few times. This sequence joins TRBV12-3 or TRBV12-4 and TRBJ2-5; the D is unclear. Trimming took off 2 bases at V and 4 bases at J, with 5 bases between the two ends. CDR3 size: 12 residues. CDR3 amino acids: CASSLSPETQYF. CDR3 coding DNA: TGTGCCAGCAGTTTATCCCCAGAGACCCAGTACTTC.

The sample holds a few counts of this clonotype. The chain carries TRBV10-3 and TRBJ2-7; the D gene is possibly TRBD2 (6 bases). V was cut by 4 bases and J by 2 bases, with 12 bases left in between. The germline CDR1 and CDR2 sequences are ENHRY and SYGVKD. This CDR3 has 14 residues. CDR3 sequence: CAISGSSDPYEQYF. In DNA, the CDR3 is TGTGCCATCAGTGGGTCTAGCGACCCCTACGAGCAGTACTTC.

V usage is TRBV12-3 or TRBV12-4 and J usage is TRBJ2-5; D might be TRBD1 (5 bases). Trimming left V 6 bases short and J 2 bases short, with 10 bases between. This CDR3 is 13 amino acids long. The CDR3 is CASRPQGQETQYF. In nucleotides, the CDR3 is TGTGCCAGCAGACCGCAGGGACAAGAGACCCAGTACTTC.

J is TRBJ2-7 and V is TRBV29-1, with D possibly matching TRBD2 (6 bases). Matching the DNA end better, TRBJ2-5 makes the J call doubtful. The germline gives CDR1 SQVTM, CDR2 ANQGSEA. CDR3 length equals 15 residues. The CDR3 loop is CSVHPGLKEVETQYF. The CDR3 DNA follows: TGCAGCGTCCATCCGGGACTGAAGGAGGTCGAGACCCAGTACTTC.